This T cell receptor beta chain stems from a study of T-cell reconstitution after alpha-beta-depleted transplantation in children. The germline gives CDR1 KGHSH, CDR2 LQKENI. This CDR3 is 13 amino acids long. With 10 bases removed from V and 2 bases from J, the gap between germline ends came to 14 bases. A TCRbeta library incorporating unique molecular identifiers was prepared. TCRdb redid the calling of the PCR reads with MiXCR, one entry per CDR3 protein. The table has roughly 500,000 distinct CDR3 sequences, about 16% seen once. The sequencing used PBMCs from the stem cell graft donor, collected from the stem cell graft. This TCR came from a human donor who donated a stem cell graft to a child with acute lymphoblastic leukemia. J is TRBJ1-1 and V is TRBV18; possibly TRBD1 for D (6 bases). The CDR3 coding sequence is TGTGCCAACAGACAGGACCTTAACACTGAAGCTTTCTTT. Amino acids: CANRQDLNTEAFF.